The source of this T cell receptor beta chain is a study of blood T cell repertoires in COVID-19. Generated by immunoSEQ multiplex PCR, the TCRdb table keeps only in-frame clones and is missing some. The sample shows 70,000 to 95,000 clones, roughly 80% of them seen only once. CDR1 and CDR2 from the germline V gene are MGHRA and YSYEKL. Losses at the gene ends were 4 bases for V and 1 base for J; bases not matched to a gene: 4. There are 15 residues in the CDR3. The table lists this clone with a count of one. Sequencing was carried out using peripheral blood. The clonotype comes from a woman in her seventies with acute or convalescent COVID-19. The rearrangement joins TRBV4-1 to TRBJ1-1, with TRBD1 identical over 9 bases. The CDR3 DNA follows: TGCGCCAGCAGCCTAAGGACAGGGGCGAACACTGAAGCTTTCTTT. It is translated as CASSLRTGANTEAFF.